The sequence of this T cell receptor (beta chain) was determined in a study of blood T cell repertoires in COVID-19. Study-level background: COVID-19 samples, acute and convalescent, were from the United States, Italy and Spain.

This clone appeared a few times. Sequenced by immunoSEQ multiplex PCR; TCRdb stores in-frame clones only, minus some. The sample has 150,000 to 200,000 clones, approximately 83% seen once; the top ten hold about 8.6%. This CDR3 has 15 amino acids. V lost 5 bases and J lost 4, with 17 bases in between. The germline CDR1 and CDR2 sequences are MNHEY and SMNVEV (reference sequence). The chain couples TRBV27 to TRBJ1-2; D may be TRBD1 (5 bases). Sequenced sample: peripheral blood. The source is a man in his forties or fifties with active or convalescent COVID-19. The CDR3 DNA is TGTGCCAGCAGTCCCAGGGCCCAGGTTGGCTATGGCTACACCTTC. This codes for CASSPRAQVGYGYTF.